The 4 T cell receptor beta chains listed next were all sequenced from one sample in a study of long-term antiretroviral therapy in people with HIV. Survey level was the resolution at which the v3.0 immunoSEQ assay ran. Libraries were prepared by immunoSEQ multiplex PCR; TCRdb keeps only in-frame clonotypes and omits some of them. This sample has tens of thousands of clones, with about 86% found just once. This material consisted of unsorted PBMCs, taken 1.3 years after starting antiretroviral therapy. These receptors all stem from a man in his 60s with HIV.

The V call is TRBV2, the J call TRBJ2-2, with TRBD2 as a possible D gene (6 bases). Germline V gene data show CDR1 as SNHLY and CDR2 as FYNNEI. The CDR3 covers 15 residues. Deletions cut 2 bases from V and 1 base from J, with 8 bases between. Written as DNA, the CDR3 is TGTGCCAGCAGTGAACTAGCGAGGAACACCGGGGAGCTGTTTTTT. It yields the protein CASSELARNTGELFF.

The chain couples TRBV9 to TRBJ2-5; 10 nucleotides line up with TRBD2. V shed 4 bases and J 5 bases; nucleotides not matched to a gene: 14. This CDR3 comprises 17 residues. Germline CDR1 SGDLS, CDR2 YYNGEE. The CDR3 DNA reads TGTGCCAGCAGCTTCGGGCCTCGGACTAGCGGCGGGGAGACCCAGTACTTC. This gives the protein CASSFGPRTSGGETQYF.

The chain links TRBV27 to TRBJ2-2; a possible D gene is TRBD1 (6 bases). V lost 5 bases to trimming and J lost 4 bases, with 11 bases between them. The V gene's germline CDR1 is MNHEY and CDR2 SMNVEV (reference sequence). The CDR3 is made up of 14 amino acids. This CDR3 is CASSRYRATGELFF. The CDR3 coding sequence is TGTGCCAGCAGTAGATACAGGGCCACCGGGGAGCTGTTTTTT.

The chain joins TRBV13 to TRBJ2-5; D gene uncertain. The CDR3 runs 14 residues. Germline-derived CDR1 and CDR2 are PRHDT and FYEKMQ (reference sequence). Between the trimmed V and J ends, which lost 5 bases and 2 bases, there was a span of 12 bases. In DNA form, the CDR3 reads TGTGCCAGCAGCCCCCGTCGTAAACAAGAGACCCAGTACTTC. It encodes CASSPRRKQETQYF.